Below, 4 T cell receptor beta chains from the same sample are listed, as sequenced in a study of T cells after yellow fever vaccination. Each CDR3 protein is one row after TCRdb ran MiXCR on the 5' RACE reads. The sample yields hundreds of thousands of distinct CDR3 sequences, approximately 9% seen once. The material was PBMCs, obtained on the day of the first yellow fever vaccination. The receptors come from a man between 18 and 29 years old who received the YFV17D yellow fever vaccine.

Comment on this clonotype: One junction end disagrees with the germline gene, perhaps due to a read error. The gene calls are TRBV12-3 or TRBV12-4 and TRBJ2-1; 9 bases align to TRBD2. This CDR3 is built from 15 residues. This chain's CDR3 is CASSLAGAQYNEQFF. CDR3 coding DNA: TGTGCCAGCAGCTTAGCGGGGGCCCAGTACAATGAGCAGTTCTTC.

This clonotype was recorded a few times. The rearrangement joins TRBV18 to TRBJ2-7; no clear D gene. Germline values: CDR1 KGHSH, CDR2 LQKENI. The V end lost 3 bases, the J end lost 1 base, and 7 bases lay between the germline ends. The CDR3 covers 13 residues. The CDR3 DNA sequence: TGTGCCAGCTCACCGACATCATCCTACGAGCAGTACGTC. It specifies CASSPTSSYEQYV.

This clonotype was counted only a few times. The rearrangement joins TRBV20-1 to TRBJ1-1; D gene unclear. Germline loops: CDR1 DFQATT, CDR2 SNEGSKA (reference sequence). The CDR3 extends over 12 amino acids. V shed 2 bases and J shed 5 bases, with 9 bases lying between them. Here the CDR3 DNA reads TGCAGTGCTAGAAAATCTGGGACTGAAGCTTTCTTT. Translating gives CSARKSGTEAFF.

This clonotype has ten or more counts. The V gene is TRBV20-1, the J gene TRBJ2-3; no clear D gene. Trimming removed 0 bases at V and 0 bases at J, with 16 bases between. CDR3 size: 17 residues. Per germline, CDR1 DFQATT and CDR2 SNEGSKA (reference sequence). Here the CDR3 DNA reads TGCAGTGCTAGAGAGATAAGGGCACTCCCAAGCACAGATACGCAGTATTTT. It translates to CSAREIRALPSTDTQYF.